The clone carrying this TCR beta chain came up once. This specimen belongs to a study of long-term antiretroviral therapy in people with HIV. Every HIV-positive participant received treatment in the United States. In germline, CDR1 is MGHDK, CDR2 SYGVNS. The length of the CDR3 is 13 residues. Trimming cost V 6 bases and J 1 base, with 9 bases left between them. Sequencing relied on immunoSEQ assay v3.0, run at survey level. Sequencing was performed with immunoSEQ multiplex PCR; in TCRdb, only in-frame clones are kept and a portion is missing. Among tens of thousands of clones listed, 95% were seen once.

The sample consisted of unsorted PBMCs, taken 5.3 years after starting antiretroviral therapy. The TCR was taken from a man in his fifties with HIV. This chain uses TRBV25-1 with TRBJ1-1; D is possibly TRBD1 (5 bases). The CDR3 bases are TGTGCCAGCAGAGACAGCGCGAACACTGAAGCTTTCTTT. This codes for CASRDSANTEAFF.